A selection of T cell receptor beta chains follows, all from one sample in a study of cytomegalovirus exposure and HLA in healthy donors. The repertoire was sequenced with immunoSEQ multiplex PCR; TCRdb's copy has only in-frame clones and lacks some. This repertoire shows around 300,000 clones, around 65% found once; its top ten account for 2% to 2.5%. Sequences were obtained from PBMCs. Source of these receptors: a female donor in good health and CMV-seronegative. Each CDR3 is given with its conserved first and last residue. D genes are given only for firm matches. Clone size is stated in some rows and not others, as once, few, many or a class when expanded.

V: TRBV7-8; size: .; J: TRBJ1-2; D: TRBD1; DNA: TGTGCCAGCAGCCTACGACAGGGTCATGGCTACACCTTC; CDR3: CASSLRQGHGYTF
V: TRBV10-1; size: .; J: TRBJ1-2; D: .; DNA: TGCGCCAGCAGTGATAGCCGCGCCTATGGCTACACCTTC; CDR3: CASSDSRAYGYTF
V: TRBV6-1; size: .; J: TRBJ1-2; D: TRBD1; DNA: TGTGCCAGCAGTGAGGGGGACAGGGAGCATGGCTACACCTTC; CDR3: CASSEGDREHGYTF
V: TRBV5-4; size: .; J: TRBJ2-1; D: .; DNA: TGTGCCAGCAGTCCCGAGGGCGGGGCCGCGAAGTTCTTC; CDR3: CASSPEGGAAKFF
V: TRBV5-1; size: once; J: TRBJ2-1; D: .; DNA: TGCGCCAGCAGCTCTAGCTCGGGACTCTACAATGAGCAGTTCTTC; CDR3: CASSSSSGLYNEQFF
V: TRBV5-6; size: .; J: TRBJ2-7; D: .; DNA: TGTGCCAGCAGCTTGGGCTACAGGGCGAGCTCCTACGAGCAGTACTTC; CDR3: CASSLGYRASSYEQYF
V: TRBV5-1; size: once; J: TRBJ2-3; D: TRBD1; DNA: TGCGCCAGCAGCGGGACAGGGTCCAGCACAGATACGCAGTATTTT; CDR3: CASSGTGSSTDTQYF
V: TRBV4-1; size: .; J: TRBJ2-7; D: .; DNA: TGCGCCAGCAGCCAAGACCGGTCAGGGGTGGTCTACGAGCAGTACTTC; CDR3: CASSQDRSGVVYEQYF
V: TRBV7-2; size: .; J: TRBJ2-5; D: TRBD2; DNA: TGTGCCAGCAGCTTCTCGGGACTAGGGAGCCAAGAGACCCAGTACTTC; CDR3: CASSFSGLGSQETQYF
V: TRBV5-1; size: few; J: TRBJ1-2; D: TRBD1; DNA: TGCGCCAGCAGCTTTGGGACAGGGGGCGTTTGGTACTATGGCTACACCTTC; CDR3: CASSFGTGGVWYYGYTF
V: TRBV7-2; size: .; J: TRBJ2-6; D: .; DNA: TGTGCCAGCAGCTTAGACTACTCTGGGGCCAACGTCCTGACTTTC; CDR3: CASSLDYSGANVLTF
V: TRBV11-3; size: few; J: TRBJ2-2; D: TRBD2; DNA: TGTGCCAGCAGCTTAGTACGGCCTAGCGGGACCGGGGAGCTGTTTTTT; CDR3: CASSLVRPSGTGELFF
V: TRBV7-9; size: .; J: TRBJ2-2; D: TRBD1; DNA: TGTGCCAGCAGCTTACTGGGACAGGGGACCGGGGAGCTGTTTTTT; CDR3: CASSLLGQGTGELFF
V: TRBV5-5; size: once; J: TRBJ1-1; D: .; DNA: TGTGCCAGCAGCTTGAAAGGGGGAACTGAAGCTTTCTTT; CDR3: CASSLKGGTEAFF
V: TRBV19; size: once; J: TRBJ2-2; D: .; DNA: TGTGCCAGTAAACCCACTTACCGAACCAATACAGGCACCGGGGAGCTGTTTTTT; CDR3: CASKPTYRTNTGTGELFF
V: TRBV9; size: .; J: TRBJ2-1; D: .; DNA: TGTGCCAGCAGCGTAGCAGAGGGTAACAATGAGCAGTTCTTC; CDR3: CASSVAEGNNEQFF
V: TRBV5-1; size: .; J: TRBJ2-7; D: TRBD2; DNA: TGCGCCAGCAGCTTGGGGGGGGGCTCCTACGAGCAGTACTTC; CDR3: CASSLGGGSYEQYF
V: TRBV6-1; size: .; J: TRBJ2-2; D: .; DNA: TGTGCCAGCGGAGGGGGGGAGCTGTTTTTT; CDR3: CASGGGELFF
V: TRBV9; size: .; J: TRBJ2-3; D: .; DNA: TGTGCCAGCAGCGTAACCGGCGGGTTTACGGCAGATACGCAGTATTTT; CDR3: CASSVTGGFTADTQYF
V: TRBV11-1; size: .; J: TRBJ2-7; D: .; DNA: TGTGCCAGCAGCTTGTCACTACTTACCTACGAGCAGTACTTC; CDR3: CASSLSLLTYEQYF
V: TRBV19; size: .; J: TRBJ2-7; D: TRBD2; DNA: TGTGCCAGTAGTGTCATCGGGAGGAACGAGCAGTACTTC; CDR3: CASSVIGRNEQYF
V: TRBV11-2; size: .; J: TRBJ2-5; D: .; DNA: TGTGCCAGCAGCCCCAGAGGGCCTCAAGAGACCCAGTACTTC; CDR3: CASSPRGPQETQYF